A single sample is the source of the 10 T cell receptor beta chains below, sequenced in a study of identical twins. TCRdb re-derived calls from the 5' RACE reads in MiXCR, one entry per CDR3 protein. The sample lists 500,000 to 650,000 distinct CDR3 sequences, roughly 7.1% occurring once. The sample also formed part of further work on yellow fever vaccine responses in identical twins.

The sample was PBMCs. Receptors originate from a woman aged 18-29 years in good health.

This chain joins TRBV29-1 and TRBJ2-7; tentative D call: TRBD2 (6 bases). Germline V gene lookup returns CDR1 SQVTM and CDR2 ANQGSEA. V was pared by 7 bases and J by 2 bases, with 9 bases between. This CDR3 spans 11 amino acids. CDR3: CSGTNTYEQYF. CDR3 coding DNA: TGCAGCGGGACTAATACCTACGAGCAGTACTTC.

This clonotype was observed a few times. The chain carries TRBV15 and TRBJ2-5; 11 bases line up with TRBD1. Trimming cost V 0 bases and J 4 bases; bases outside gene matches: 4. Germline V gene data show CDR1 as LNHNV and CDR2 as YYDKDF (reference sequence). The CDR3 runs to 16 residues. The CDR3 region is CATSRDAGQGGETQYF. CDR3 nucleotides: TGTGCCACCAGCAGAGATGCGGGACAGGGGGGAGAGACCCAGTACTTC. The full variable domain, rest sourced from reference TRBV15 and TRBJ2-5, is DAMVIQNPRYQVTQFGKPVTLSCSQTLNHNVMYWYQQKSSQAPKLLFHYYDKDFNNEADTPDNFQSRRPNTSFCFLDIRSPGLGDTAMYLCATSRDAGQGGETQYFGPGTRLLVL.

This clonotype has ten or more counts. The V gene is TRBV5-5, the J gene TRBJ1-4, with D hard to call. CDR3 length: 13 residues. Germline CDR1 is SGHKS and CDR2 is YYEKEE (reference sequence). V dropped 0 bases and J dropped 7 bases, with 7 bases sitting between them. CDR3 bases: TGTGCCAGCAGCTTGGGGTTAGGTGAAAAACTGTTTTTT. It encodes CASSLGLGEKLFF.

The chain employs TRBV6-1 and TRBJ2-7, with 12 bases lining up with TRBD2. CDR1 and CDR2 (germline): MNHNS, SASEGT. The CDR3 extends over 16 amino acids. V lost 6 bases and J lost 2; bases outside the gene matches: 8. The CDR3 region is CASRATSGSNPYEQYF. In DNA, the CDR3 is TGTGCCAGCAGAGCGACTAGCGGGAGTAACCCCTACGAGCAGTACTTC.

This clonotype was counted at least ten times. The rearrangement joins TRBV15 to TRBJ2-5, with a weak D call TRBD2 (6 bases). Trimming cost V 5 bases and J 2 bases, with 15 bases left between them. The CDR3 has 15 residues. Germline V CDR1 and CDR2: LNHNV, YYDKDF (reference sequence). CDR3 loop: CATSAYTGRQETQYF. The CDR3, as DNA: TGTGCCACCAGCGCTTACACCGGGAGACAAGAGACCCAGTACTTC.

This clonotype has more than one count but fewer than ten. The chain joins TRBV10-3 to TRBJ2-7; D is possibly TRBD1 or TRBD2 (5 bases each). The germline V and J ends were trimmed by 4 bases and 4 bases, with 11 bases remaining between them. Germline V gene lookup returns CDR1 ENHRY and CDR2 SYGVKD. The CDR3 loop spans 13 amino acids. The chain's CDR3 is CAISVGTGYEQYV. The CDR3, as DNA: TGTGCCATCAGTGTTGGGACCGGGTACGAGCAGTACGTC.

The chain links TRBV7-8 to TRBJ2-5; 7 bases are shared with TRBD1. Trimming removed 3 bases from V and 0 bases from J; junction bases left unmatched: 10. This CDR3 has 17 amino acids. Germline lookup yields CDR1 SGHVS and CDR2 FQNEAQ. CDR3 bases: TGTGCCAGCAGCTTTACCGAGGGACAGCCGTACCAAGAGACCCAGTACTTC. It is translated as CASSFTEGQPYQETQYF.

The chain uses TRBV12-3 or TRBV12-4 and TRBJ1-5, with D possibly matching TRBD1 (6 bases). V lost 2 bases and J 8 bases, leaving 13 bases between the germline ends. The CDR3 runs to 14 residues. The CDR3 DNA sequence: TGTGCCAGCAGTTTAAGGACCCCAGGGGAGCCCCAGCATTTT. It encodes CASSLRTPGEPQHF.

This clonotype was counted at least ten times. This chain joins TRBV5-1 and TRBJ1-1, with D possibly being TRBD1 (5 bases). CDR1 is SGHRS and CDR2 is YFSETQ in the germline V gene. The length of the CDR3 is 14 residues. V was trimmed by 0 bases and J by 1 base, leaving 7 bases between them. For the CDR3, the DNA is TGCGCCAGCAGCTTGGTAGGGGCGAACACTGAAGCTTTCTTT. Its translation is CASSLVGANTEAFF.

This sequence joins TRBV20-1 and TRBJ2-5; TRBD1 matches at 7 bases. The CDR3 consists of 15 residues. The ends lost 3 bases at V and 3 bases at J; junction bases unmatched: 10. From germline, CDR1 is DFQATT and CDR2 SNEGSKA (reference sequence). DNA for the CDR3: TGCAGTGCTAGTTCCCCGGGACAGCACAAAGAGACCCAGTACTTC. This sequence encodes CSASSPGQHKETQYF.